What follows are 8 T cell receptor beta chains derived from one specimen sequenced in a study of tumor-infiltrating lymphocytes in primary liver carcinoma. Both blood RNA, taken from unsorted whole blood, and germline DNA were extracted. Production of TCR beta cDNA used 500 ng total RNA together with a constant-region primer. Slightly modified ARM-PCR served as the procedure for the TCR beta libraries. These libraries came from three rounds of nested multiplex PCR. The first two PCR rounds, roughly 11 cycles each, used TRBV1-TRBV30 forward primers and a C-beta reverse primer. MiXCR, run by TCRdb on the multiplex PCR reads, gives a single entry per CDR3 protein. Among 250,000 to 400,000 distinct CDR3 sequences listed, roughly two thirds were seen once. The specimen sequenced was peripheral blood. These receptor sequences come from a man aged 35 to 55 with primary liver carcinoma and hepatitis B virus infection.

In its sample, this clonotype was seen a few times. A clone one base away is much larger, so this may be a read error. CDR3 sequence (DNA): TGCAGCGTTGAAGATCCATCCGATACGCGGTATTTT. Translation: CSVEDPSDTRYF. The gene calls are TRBV29-1 and TRBJ2-3; no definite D call. This CDR3 contains 12 residues. Looked up from germline, CDR1 is SQVTM and CDR2 is ANQGSEA.

Points on this clonotype: This sequence may be a read error, since a much larger clone differs from it by one base. The CDR3 DNA reads TGTACCAGCAGTACTTGGCCGGGAGGCAATCAGCCCCAGCATTTT. It specifies CTSSTWPGGNQPQHF. This chain joins TRBV6-2 or TRBV6-3 and TRBJ1-5; D is uncertain. Germline-derived CDR1 and CDR2 are MNHEY and SVGEGT. This CDR3 has 15 amino acids.

A word on this clonotype: The junction and the germline gene differ at one end; a read error may be behind it. This chain joins TRBV11-1 and TRBJ1-2; D remains ambiguous. Per germline, CDR1 SGHAT and CDR2 FQDESV (reference sequence). The CDR3 loop spans 14 amino acids. The CDR3 is CASSRTWDNYGYTF. CDR3 DNA sequence: TGCGCCAGCAGCCGAACGTGGGATAACTATGGCTACACCTTC.

This clonotype has a handful of counts. V gene TRBV5-1 combines with J gene TRBJ2-1, with TRBD2 matching 10 bases. The CDR3 is 17 amino acids. In germline, CDR1 is SGHRS, CDR2 YFSETQ. J was trimmed by 4 bases and V by 3 bases; bases with no gene match: 10. CDR3 in amino acids: CASSSIRAGGDYNEQFF. The CDR3 DNA follows: TGCGCCAGCAGCTCGATCCGAGCGGGAGGGGATTACAATGAGCAGTTCTTC.

For this clonotype: It may be a read error: a sequence one base away is much more abundant. The chain has TRBV6-2 or TRBV6-3 and TRBJ2-1; 8 nucleotides align to TRBD2. The CDR3 loop spans 16 amino acids. Germline V gene lookup returns CDR1 MNHEY and CDR2 SVGEGT. V shed 10 bases and J 6 bases; nucleotides not matched to a gene: 17. CDR3 sequence: CANSFQAGLGGNEQFF. The CDR3 coding sequence is TGTGCCAACAGCTTCCAAGCGGGACTAGGAGGCAATGAGCAGTTCTTC.

This clonotype was seen just once. The genes are TRBV4-3 and TRBJ2-4; TRBD2 agrees at 10 bases. Germline V gene lookup returns CDR1 LGHNA and CDR2 YSLEER. The V segment lost 4 bases and the J segment 5 bases; nucleotides outside the gene matches: 11. The CDR3 runs to 17 residues. The DNA for the CDR3 is TGCGCCAGCAGCCGGGTACTAGCGGGAAGTAAGGAAAACATTCAGTACTTC. Protein product: CASSRVLAGSKENIQYF.

The table lists this clonotype with a count of one. The J gene is TRBJ1-4, the V gene TRBV5-1; 7 nucleotides align to TRBD1. From germline, CDR1 is SGHRS and CDR2 YFSETQ. The CDR3 has 14 amino acids. The J segment lost 3 bases and the V segment lost 1 base, leaving 0 bases of the junction unmatched. The CDR3 region has the DNA TGCGCCAGCAGCTTGACAGGGGCTAATGAAAAACTGTTTTTT. This sequence encodes CASSLTGANEKLFF.

The CDR3 nucleotides are TGTGCCAGCAGCCGTTACAGGAGCAATCAGCCCCAGCATTTT. Translation gives CASSRYRSNQPQHF. The chain uses TRBV28 and TRBJ1-5; perhaps TRBD1 as D (5 bases). Germline-derived CDR1 and CDR2 are MDHEN and SYDVKM. V was pared by 6 bases and J by 1 base, with 10 bases between. CDR3 length equals 14 residues. Using reference TRBV28 and TRBJ1-5 for the parts outside the CDR3, the full variable domain is DVKVTQSSRYLVKRTGEKVFLECVQDMDHENMFWYRQDPGLGLRLIYFSYDVKMKEKGDIPEGYSVSREKKERFSLILESASTNQTSMYLCASSRYRSNQPQHFGDGTRLSIL.